This record covers a single T cell receptor (beta chain). As yet, its antigen is unknown. CDR3 length: 15 residues. From germline, CDR1 is LNHDA and CDR2 SQIVND (reference sequence). Trimming cost V 3 bases and J 9 bases, with 18 bases left between them. The PCR used 60 Vbeta and 13 Jbeta primers. Libraries were prepared by immunoSEQ multiplex PCR; TCRdb keeps only in-frame clonotypes and omits some of them. The sample holds around 200,000 clones, 83% seen once. The data stem from a study of cytomegalovirus exposure and HLA in healthy donors. Study conclusions and caveats: In a later analysis, CMV-associated beta chains were mostly HLA-associated, it appeared.

The TCR originated in a man between 50 and 59 years old in good health and CMV-seronegative. The sample comprised PBMCs. The chain is built from TRBV19 and TRBJ2-1; D is ambiguous. The CDR3 region is CASSIQPNSASEQFF. The CDR3 bases are TGTGCCAGTAGTATCCAGCCCAACTCAGCGTCTGAGCAGTTCTTC.